This record concerns one T cell receptor (beta chain) sequence. While infection was still active, Seattle patients were enrolled and then followed longitudinally. This record comes from a study of blood T cell repertoires in COVID-19. Sequenced by immunoSEQ multiplex PCR; TCRdb stores in-frame clones only, minus some. Of more than 80,000 clones detected, around 91% appear once; the ten largest clones hold about 6.7%. The CDR3 sequence is 19 residues long. After removal of 5 bases from V and 0 bases from J, the junction contained 17 bases not matched to a gene. The germline gives CDR1 SEHNR, CDR2 FQNEAQ (reference sequence).

The source material was peripheral blood. The TCR comes from a young man with COVID-19, enrolled during active disease. The V and J genes are TRBV7-9 and TRBJ2-7; 9 nucleotides agree with TRBD1. This CDR3 is CASSLRIGTGPQSSYEQYF. CDR3 DNA sequence: TGTGCCAGCAGCCTTCGAATCGGGACAGGGCCTCAGAGCTCCTACGAGCAGTACTTC.